This paragraph covers one T cell receptor beta chain sequence. Its antigen is unidentified. The data are from a study of OX40 agonist ivuxolimab in advanced cancers. Study-level findings and limits: Clonal expansion was seen in CD4+ and CD8+ blood T cells by week 6 at 0.1 to 3.0 mg/kg. It was not determined which antigens were specifically recognized by the peripheral T cells that had undergone clonal expansion. Some of the nonresponding patients also showed low levels of normalized T-cell clonal expansion.

Sampled blood was obtained at baseline, cycle 4 day 1, and cycle 7 day 1. The V gene's germline CDR1 is SNHLY and CDR2 FYNNEI. The junction had 2 bases not matched to a gene; V was cut back by 8 bases and J by 8 bases. The CDR3 sequence is 11 residues long. Sequenced by immunoSEQ multiplex PCR; TCRdb stores in-frame clones only, minus some. The top ten hold 2% to 2.5% of the sample, which has some 85,000 clones, about 91% seen once. The gene calls are TRBV2 and TRBJ2-1; 8 nucleotides agree with TRBD2. The input for sequencing was CD4+ or CD8+ T cells sorted from blood, taken in a trial of the OX40 agonist ivuxolimab. The origin of this receptor is an adult with an advanced solid tumor such as melanoma, head and neck, liver or kidney cancer. The CDR3 coding sequence is TGTGCCAGCCTACTAGCGGATGAGCAGTTCTTC. It specifies CASLLADEQFF.